Shown below are 27 T cell receptor beta chains from a single sample sequenced in a study of T cell repertoires in cytomegalovirus infection. No antigen has been assigned to these receptors. Via MiXCR, TCRdb re-called the reads, giving one row per CDR3 protein. The sample records 55,000 to 85,000 distinct CDR3 sequences, about 20% being singletons. The sample was CD8+ T cells from cultured PBMCs, taken from culture after CMV antigen stimulation. These receptors were obtained from a human donor in good health (CMV status not recorded). Some clones in this sample may be carry-over from other donors' samples.

This clonotype has a handful of counts. This chain connects TRBV2 to TRBJ2-7, with unresolved D. V lost 3 bases, J lost 0 bases, and 12 bases lay in between. The CDR3 totals 15 residues. In germline, CDR1 is SNHLY, CDR2 FYNNEI. The CDR3 here is CASSESFIGSYEQYF. Written as DNA, the CDR3 is TGTGCCAGCAGTGAGTCCTTTATAGGCTCCTACGAGCAGTACTTC.

Many counts were recorded for this clonotype. The V gene is TRBV7-2, the J gene TRBJ1-1; TRBD1 is a possible D gene (6 bases). The CDR3 has 12 residues. Germline CDR1 reads SGHTA; CDR2 reads FQGNSA. The V and J ends lost 5 bases and 8 bases respectively, with 12 bases between them. CDR3 coding DNA: TGTGCCAGCAGCCACAGAGACAGGGAAGCTTTCTTT. Encoded protein: CASSHRDREAFF. Together with reference TRBV7-2 and TRBJ1-1, the CDR3 gives the full variable domain: GAGVSQSPSNKVTEKGKDVELRCDPISGHTALYWYRQSLGQGLEFLIYFQGNSAPDKSGLPSDRFSAERTGGSVSTLTIQRTQQEDSAVYLCASSHRDREAFFGQGTRLTVV.

The J gene is TRBJ2-5, the V gene TRBV7-8, with TRBD2 matching over 9 bases. The CDR3 is 18 amino acids. V shed 5 bases and J 4 bases; nucleotides not matched to a gene: 17. The germline V gene has CDR1 SGHVS and CDR2 FQNEAQ. Written as DNA, the CDR3 is TGTGCCAGCAGCAGAAGATTGCGGGGGGGCAATTCAGGAGAGACCCAGTACTTC. Protein sequence: CASSRRLRGGNSGETQYF.

This chain links TRBV29-1 with TRBJ1-2; 10 bases agree with TRBD1. Trimming cost V 3 bases and J 0 bases; bases outside gene matches: 7. The CDR3 length is 16 residues. Germline V gene sequence: CDR1 SQVTM, CDR2 ANQGSEA. In DNA, the CDR3 is TGCAGCGTTGATTCGGGACAGGGGCGAGCTAACTATGGCTACACCTTC. Amino acid sequence: CSVDSGQGRANYGYTF.

This clonotype was seen many times. V usage is TRBV7-6 and J usage is TRBJ1-1; 8 bases are a match to TRBD1. V was pared by 5 bases and J by 5 bases, with 4 bases of the junction left unmatched. Germline loops: CDR1 SGHVS, CDR2 FNYEAQ. This CDR3 contains 13 residues. In DNA, the CDR3 is TGTGCCAGCAGCGATGGACAGGGAACTGAAGCTTTCTTT. Translating gives CASSDGQGTEAFF.

V usage is TRBV28 and J usage is TRBJ2-5; D unclear. Between the trimmed V and J ends, which lost 3 bases and 0 bases, there was a span of 14 bases. Germline V lookup: CDR1 MDHEN, CDR2 SYDVKM. The CDR3 spans 16 residues. In nucleotides, the CDR3 is TGTGCCAGCAGTTTGATACAGAGTATAGACCAAGAGACCCAGTACTTC. Encoded protein: CASSLIQSIDQETQYF.

J is TRBJ2-7 and V is TRBV12-3 or TRBV12-4, with a possible D match to TRBD2 (6 bases). The V end lost 4 bases, the J end lost 0 bases, and 16 bases lay between the germline ends. This CDR3 has 16 amino acids. CDR3 in DNA: TGTGCCAGCAGTTCCCTTAGCGGAGGTAACTCCTACGAGCAGTACTTC. Translated, it gives CASSSLSGGNSYEQYF.

This clonotype was observed a handful of times. V gene TRBV28 combines with J gene TRBJ1-1; tentatively, D is TRBD1 (5 bases). Trimming left V 8 bases short and J 0 bases short, with 16 bases between. Germline CDR1 MDHEN, CDR2 SYDVKM. This CDR3 region has 15 residues. This chain's CDR3 is CASSGGTIMNTEAFF. In DNA, the CDR3 is TGTGCCAGCTCGGGGGGGACGATCATGAACACTGAAGCTTTCTTT.

This chain connects TRBV29-1 to TRBJ1-1, with D tentatively TRBD1 (6 bases). V gave up 7 bases and J gave up 4 bases, with 13 bases separating them. In germline, CDR1 is SQVTM, CDR2 ANQGSEA. The CDR3 is 12 amino acids. CDR3 amino acids: CSAYRGATEAFF. The CDR3 DNA reads as TGCAGCGCCTATAGGGGGGCCACTGAAGCTTTCTTT. The full variable domain, in which reference TRBV29-1 and TRBJ1-1 provide the parts outside the CDR3, is SAVISQKPSRDICQRGTSLTIQCQVDSQVTMMFWYRQQPGQSLTLIATANQGSEATYESGFVIDKFPISRPNLTFSTLTVSNMSPEDSSIYLCSAYRGATEAFFGQGTRLTVV.

In its sample, this clonotype was seen a few times. V gene TRBV7-9 combines with J gene TRBJ1-3; D gene uncertain. The CDR3 contains 14 residues. The germline CDR1 and CDR2 sequences are SEHNR and FQNEAQ (reference sequence). V lost 4 bases, J lost 0 bases, and 7 bases lay in between. CDR3 region: CASSYTFSGNTIYF. DNA for the CDR3: TGTGCCAGCAGCTATACATTCTCTGGAAACACCATATATTTT. Together with reference TRBV7-9 and TRBJ1-3, the CDR3 gives the full variable domain: DTGVSQNPRHKITKRGQNVTFRCDPISEHNRLYWYRQTLGQGPEFLTYFQNEAQLEKSRLLSDRFSAERPKGSFSTLEIQRTEQGDSAMYLCASSYTFSGNTIYFGEGSWLTVV.

The V call is TRBV5-6, the J call TRBJ1-1, with D maybe TRBD1 (6 bases). The CDR3 extends over 13 amino acids. Looked up from germline, CDR1 is SGHDT and CDR2 is YYEEEE. The ends were cut back, 3 bases at V and 7 bases at J, with 13 bases in the middle. The CDR3 nucleotides are TGTGCCAGCAGCTCATCAGGGGTCGGTGAAGCTTTCTTT. Translated: CASSSSGVGEAFF.

The chain uses TRBV7-9 and TRBJ2-1, with D uncertain. This CDR3 contains 16 residues. Germline V gene data show CDR1 as SEHNR and CDR2 as FQNEAQ (reference sequence). Deletions cut 1 base from V and 5 bases from J, with 15 bases between. Here the CDR3 DNA reads TGTGCCAGCAGCTTAGGAGGCAGCCCTTCCAACAATGAGCAGTTCTTC. This translates into CASSLGGSPSNNEQFF.

The CDR3 sequence: CASSLLNGGDGYTF. The DNA of the CDR3 is TGTGCCAGCAGTTTATTAAACGGGGGTGATGGCTACACCTTC. The chain joins TRBV27 to TRBJ1-2, with D perhaps TRBD1 (5 bases). Trimming left V 1 base short and J 6 bases short, with 12 bases between. Germline CDR1 MNHEY, CDR2 SMNVEV (reference sequence). CDR3 size: 14 residues.

The chain couples TRBV12-3 or TRBV12-4 to TRBJ1-1, with D hard to call. Trimming removed 5 bases at V and 1 base at J, with 11 bases between. The CDR3 is 14 amino acids. The CDR3 sequence: CASSPRPQNTEAFF. The DNA of the CDR3 is TGTGCCAGCAGTCCCCGACCGCAGAACACTGAAGCTTTCTTT.

In this sample, this clonotype turned up once. The rearrangement joins TRBV7-2 to TRBJ2-2; 11 bases are shared with TRBD2. The CDR3 covers 16 residues. V lost 3 bases to trimming and J lost 7 bases; unmatched junction nucleotides: 7. Germline lookup yields CDR1 SGHTA and CDR2 FQGNSA. The CDR3 region has the DNA TGTGCCAGCAGCTTCCTAGCGGGGGGCGTAGGCGGGGAGCTGTTTTTT. It encodes CASSFLAGGVGGELFF.

V is TRBV29-1 and J is TRBJ1-2; D is undetermined. CDR1 and CDR2 (germline): SQVTM, ANQGSEA. Trimming cost V 5 bases and J 6 bases, with 19 bases left between them. CDR3 length: 14 amino acids. CDR3 loop: CSVIVEGGFHGYTF. CDR3 DNA sequence: TGCAGCGTTATCGTGGAGGGAGGATTCCATGGCTACACCTTC. The full variable domain, with the rest looked up from reference TRBV29-1 and TRBJ1-2, is SAVISQKPSRDICQRGTSLTIQCQVDSQVTMMFWYRQQPGQSLTLIATANQGSEATYESGFVIDKFPISRPNLTFSTLTVSNMSPEDSSIYLCSVIVEGGFHGYTFGSGTRLTVV.

The chain joins TRBV11-2 to TRBJ2-5; a possible D gene is TRBD2 (6 bases). Germline V gene data show CDR1 as SGHAT and CDR2 as FQNNGV. The CDR3 is made up of 14 amino acids. Trimming left V 5 bases short and J 0 bases short, with 10 bases between. The CDR3 reads CASSPGLDQETQYF. In DNA form, the CDR3 reads TGTGCCAGCAGCCCGGGACTCGACCAAGAGACCCAGTACTTC.

V usage is TRBV2 and J usage is TRBJ2-1, with D unclear. This CDR3 contains 14 residues. V was cut by 10 bases and J by 3 bases, with 16 bases left in between. The germline V gene has CDR1 SNHLY and CDR2 FYNNEI. This CDR3 is CATIPLVSYNEQFF. In DNA, the CDR3 is TGTGCCACCATCCCTCTTGTCAGCTACAATGAGCAGTTCTTC.

V usage is TRBV11-1 and J usage is TRBJ2-6, with 9 bases identical to TRBD1. V lost 4 bases and J lost 2; bases outside the gene matches: 9. This CDR3 is 18 amino acids long. Germline CDR1 is SGHAT and CDR2 is FQDESV (reference sequence). CDR3 region: CASSSTGTGFAGANVLTF. The DNA of the CDR3 is TGTGCCAGCAGCTCTACCGGGACAGGGTTCGCTGGGGCCAACGTCCTGACTTTC.

V usage is TRBV6-2 or TRBV6-3 and J usage is TRBJ2-3; D possibly uses TRBD1 or TRBD2 (5 bases each). V lost 7 bases and J 2 bases, leaving 13 bases between the germline ends. The CDR3 has 14 residues. Per the germline V gene, CDR1 is MNHEY and CDR2 is SVGEGT. The CDR3 region has the DNA TGTGCCAGCACTTTTTTGGGGACCACAGATACGCAGTATTTT. Its translation is CASTFLGTTDTQYF.

The rearrangement uses TRBV7-2 and TRBJ2-7; D gene ambiguous. This CDR3 is 14 amino acids long. With 1 base removed from V and 2 bases from J, the gap between germline ends came to 9 bases. Germline CDR1 is SGHTA and CDR2 is FQGNSA. The CDR3 loop reads CASSLGGRAYEQYF. CDR3 in DNA: TGTGCCAGCAGCTTAGGAGGCCGCGCCTACGAGCAGTACTTC.

This chain links TRBV6-2 or TRBV6-3 with TRBJ1-1; D possibly corresponds to TRBD1 (5 bases). CDR1 and CDR2 (germline): MNHEY, SVGEGT. This CDR3 contains 18 residues. The V and J ends lost 4 bases and 0 bases respectively, with 21 bases between them. The CDR3 sequence is CASSWGGIDRRMNTEAFF. The CDR3 nucleotides are TGTGCCAGCAGTTGGGGTGGGATAGACAGAAGAATGAACACTGAAGCTTTCTTT.

This clonotype appeared a few times. The V and J genes are TRBV7-9 and TRBJ2-7, with 7 bases lining up with TRBD1. The germline gives CDR1 SEHNR, CDR2 FQNEAQ (reference sequence). The CDR3 runs 14 residues. V shed 5 bases and J 5 bases; nucleotides not matched to a gene: 9. CDR3 in DNA: TGTGCCAGCAGCCTGTCAGGGGGTGCCAACGAGCAGTACTTC. This encodes CASSLSGGANEQYF.

This chain connects TRBV12-3 or TRBV12-4 to TRBJ2-1; the match to TRBD2 covers 8 bases. V lost 6 bases, J lost 3 bases, and 10 bases stayed unmatched. The CDR3 contains 16 residues. The CDR3 is CASSPMGGGIYNEQFF. Written as DNA, the CDR3 is TGTGCCAGCAGCCCCATGGGCGGGGGGATCTACAATGAGCAGTTCTTC.

This clonotype was detected only a few times. V is TRBV4-1 and J is TRBJ2-2; D call uncertain. The germline CDR1 and CDR2 sequences are MGHRA and YSYEKL. The V gene lost 4 bases and the J gene lost 9 bases, with 12 bases spanning the gap. CDR3 length: 13 residues. CDR3 sequence: CASSPETGRELFF. The CDR3 DNA reads TGCGCCAGCAGCCCCGAGACGGGCCGGGAGCTGTTTTTT.

Only a few counts were recorded for this clonotype. The chain joins TRBV7-2 to TRBJ2-5, with 9 bases fitting TRBD1. The V gene end was trimmed by 2 bases and the J gene end by 4 bases; junction bases not matched to a gene: 8. Per the germline V gene, CDR1 is SGHTA and CDR2 is FQGNSA. The CDR3 length is 16 residues. The CDR3 DNA sequence: TGTGCCAGCAGCTTATTTTGGACAGGGGTTGGAGAGACCCAGTACTTC. It codes for CASSLFWTGVGETQYF. Full variable domain (outside the CDR3, taken from reference TRBV7-2 and TRBJ2-5): GAGVSQSPSNKVTEKGKDVELRCDPISGHTALYWYRQSLGQGLEFLIYFQGNSAPDKSGLPSDRFSAERTGGSVSTLTIQRTQQEDSAVYLCASSLFWTGVGETQYFGPGTRLLVL.

This clonotype occurred once. The rearrangement uses TRBV6-2 or TRBV6-3 and TRBJ2-7; the D is unclear. Trimming removed 0 bases from V and 8 bases from J, with 8 bases in between. Germline V CDR1 and CDR2: MNHEY, SVGEGT. This CDR3 spans 12 amino acids. In DNA, the CDR3 is TGTGCCAGCAGTTACTCGGTCACCCAGCAGTACTTC. Amino acids: CASSYSVTQQYF.